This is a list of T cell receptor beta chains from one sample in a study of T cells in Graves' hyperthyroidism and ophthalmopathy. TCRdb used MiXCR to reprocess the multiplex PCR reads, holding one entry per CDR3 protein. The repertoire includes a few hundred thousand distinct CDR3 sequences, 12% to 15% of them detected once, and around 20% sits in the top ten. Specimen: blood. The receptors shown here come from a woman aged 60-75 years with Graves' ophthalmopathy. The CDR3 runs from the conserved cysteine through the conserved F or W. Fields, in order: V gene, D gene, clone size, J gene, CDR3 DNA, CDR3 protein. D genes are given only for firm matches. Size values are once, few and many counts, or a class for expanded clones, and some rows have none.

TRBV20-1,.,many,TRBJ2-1,TGCAGTGCTAGTCCGCATGAGCAGTTCTTC,CSASPHEQFF
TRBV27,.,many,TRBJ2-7,TGTGCCAGCAGTTCGCTCTCTTGGGACTCCTACGAGCAGTACTTC,CASSSLSWDSYEQYF
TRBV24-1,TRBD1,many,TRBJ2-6,TGTGCCACCAGTGACCCAACTACAGGGGGAGGTGGGGCCAACGTCCTGACTTTC,CATSDPTTGGGGANVLTF
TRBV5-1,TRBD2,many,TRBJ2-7,TGCGCCAGCAGCTTGCAGACGGGAGGCCCCTACGAGCAGTACTTC,CASSLQTGGPYEQYF
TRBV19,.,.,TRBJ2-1,TGTGCCAGTAGTATAGCCAGGGTGGGAAGTGAGCAGTTCTTC,CASSIARVGSEQFF
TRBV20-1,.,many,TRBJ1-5,TGCAGTGCCCCGCAGGGCAACAATCAGCCCCAGCATTTT,CSAPQGNNQPQHF
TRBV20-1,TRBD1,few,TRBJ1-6,TGCAGTGCTAGAAAGACAGGGGATTACTATAATTCACCCCTCCACTTT,CSARKTGDYYNSPLHF
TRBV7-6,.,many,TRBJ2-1,TGTGCCAGCAGCTTGGATCGGGCAGGGGACAATGAGCAGTTCTTC,CASSLDRAGDNEQFF
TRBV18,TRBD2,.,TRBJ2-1,TGTGCCAGCTCACCATTACCTAGCGGGATATCCTACAATGAGCAGTTCTTC,CASSPLPSGISYNEQFF
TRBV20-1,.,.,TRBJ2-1,TGCAGTGCTAGCCCCCGGGGGCTTTCCTACAATGAGCAGTTCTTC,CSASPRGLSYNEQFF
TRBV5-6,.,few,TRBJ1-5,TGTGCCAGCAGCTCTTACAGAGACCATAGCAATCAGCCCCAGCATTTT,CASSSYRDHSNQPQHF
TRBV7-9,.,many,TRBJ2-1,TGTGCCAGCAGCTTTATCCCCGGGGTGAATGAGCAGTTCTTC,CASSFIPGVNEQFF
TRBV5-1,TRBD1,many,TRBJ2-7,TGCGCCAGCAGCTTGGTGGGGGCGGGACAGGTTTCCCACGAGCAGTACTTC,CASSLVGAGQVSHEQYF
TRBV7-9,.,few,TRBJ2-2,TGTGCCAGCAGCGAACAGGGAAGGAACACCGGGGAGCTGTTTTTT,CASSEQGRNTGELFF
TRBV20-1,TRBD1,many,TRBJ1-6,TGCAGTGCTAGAGATGTGAGACAGGGGTACTCACCCCTCCACTTT,CSARDVRQGYSPLHF
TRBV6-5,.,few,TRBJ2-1,TGTGCCAGCAGTTATCGGCGAGAGGGTGAGCAGTTCTTC,CASSYRREGEQFF
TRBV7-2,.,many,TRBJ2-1,TGTGCCAGCAGCTTAGGGAGGGCCTGGGAGCAGTTCTTC,CASSLGRAWEQFF
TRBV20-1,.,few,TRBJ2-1,TGCAGTGCAGGGGGGTGGCAGTTCTTC,CSAGGWQFF
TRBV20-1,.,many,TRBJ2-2,TGCAGTGCTAGAGATTGGGGCGGTCTTAAAGGGGAGCTGTTTTTT,CSARDWGGLKGELFF
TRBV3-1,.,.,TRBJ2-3,TGTGCCAGCGCCGGGTGGGGCGGCACAGATACGCAGTATTTT,CASAGWGGTDTQYF
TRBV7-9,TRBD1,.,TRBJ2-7,TGTGCCAGCAGCCCCCAACCGGGACAGGGCGTCTACGAGCAGTACTTC,CASSPQPGQGVYEQYF
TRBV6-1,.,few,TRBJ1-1,TGTGCCAGCTCGAGAGCAGAATACACTGAAGCTTTCTTT,CASSRAEYTEAFF
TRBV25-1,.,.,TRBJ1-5,TGTGCCAGCAGTTTCGGGACGGATAGCAATCAGCCCCAGCATTTT,CASSFGTDSNQPQHF
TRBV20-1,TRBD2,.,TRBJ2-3,TGCAGTGCCCCAACAAGGGCAGCGGGAACCACAGATACGCAGTATTTT,CSAPTRAAGTTDTQYF
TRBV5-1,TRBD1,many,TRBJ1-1,TGCGCCAGCAGCTTGGGGGACAGACTGAACACTGAAGCTTTCTTT,CASSLGDRLNTEAFF
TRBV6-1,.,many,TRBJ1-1,TGTGCCAGCAGTGAAGTAGCGGGGGCGAACACTGAAGCTTTCTTT,CASSEVAGANTEAFF
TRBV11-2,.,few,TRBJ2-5,TGTGCCAGCAGCTTAACGGGCGCTCGGGAGACCCAGTACTTC,CASSLTGARETQYF
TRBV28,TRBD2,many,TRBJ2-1,TGTGCCAGCAGGGATCTAGCGGGCTCCTACAATGAGCAGTTCTTC,CASRDLAGSYNEQFF
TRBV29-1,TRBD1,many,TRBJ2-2,TGCAGCGGGGGACAGGGGGACACCGGGGAGCTGTTTTTT,CSGGQGDTGELFF
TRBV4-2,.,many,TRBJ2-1,TGTGCCAGTTCCCGGGACTTACTCTACAATGAGCAGTTCTTC,CASSRDLLYNEQFF
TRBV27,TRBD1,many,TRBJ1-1,TGTGCCAGCAGTCCCGGACAGGGCACTGAAGCTTTCTTT,CASSPGQGTEAFF
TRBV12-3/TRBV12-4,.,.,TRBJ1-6,TGTGCCAGCACCTTAGGCTCCTATAATTCACCCCTCCACTTT,CASTLGSYNSPLHF
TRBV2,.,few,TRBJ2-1,TGTGCCAGCATAGGGCAGGGGAACTACAATGAGCAGTTCTTC,CASIGQGNYNEQFF
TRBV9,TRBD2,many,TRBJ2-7,TGTGCCAGCAGCGTGGGACTAGCGGGAGGGGGAGAGCAGTACTTC,CASSVGLAGGGEQYF
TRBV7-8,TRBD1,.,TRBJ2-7,TGTGCCAGCAGATCCCGACGGACAGGGGGCGCTGGATCCTACGAGCAGTACTTC,CASRSRRTGGAGSYEQYF
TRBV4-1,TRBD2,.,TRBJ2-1,TGCGCCAGCAGCCAGATTCTAGCGGAAGGCTACAATGAGCAGTTCTTC,CASSQILAEGYNEQFF
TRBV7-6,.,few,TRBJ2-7,TGTGCCAGCAGCTTAGGGCTAGGGTTAGAATACGAGCAGTACTTC,CASSLGLGLEYEQYF
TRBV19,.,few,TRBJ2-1,TGTGCCAGTAGTCCGCGCGCAGCGGGTGTTAATAATGAGCAGTTCTTC,CASSPRAAGVNNEQFF
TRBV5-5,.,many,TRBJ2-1,TGTGCCAGCAGAAGACAGGCGTCTAACAATGAGCAGTTCTTC,CASRRQASNNEQFF
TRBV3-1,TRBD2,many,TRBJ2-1,TGTGCCAGCAGCCAGGTTAGCGGGAGTAGTAAGGACAATGAGCAGTTCTTC,CASSQVSGSSKDNEQFF
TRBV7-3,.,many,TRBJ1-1,TGTGCCAGCAGCCCCAGCGGACTCCAGGTGGTGACTGAAGCTTTCTTT,CASSPSGLQVVTEAFF
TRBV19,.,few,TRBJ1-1,TGTGCCAGTAGTATAACGGCGAGGAACACTGAAGCTTTCTTT,CASSITARNTEAFF
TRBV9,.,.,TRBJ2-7,TGTGCCAGCAGCGTAGGTATTAGCGGATCCTACGAGCAGTACTTC,CASSVGISGSYEQYF
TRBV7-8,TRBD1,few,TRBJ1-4,TGTGCCAGCAGCTCCACAGGGGCGCGTGAAAAACTGTTTTTT,CASSSTGAREKLFF
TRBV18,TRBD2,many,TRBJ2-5,TGTGCCAGCTCACCAATAGCGGGAGAGGTGACCCAGTACTTC,CASSPIAGEVTQYF
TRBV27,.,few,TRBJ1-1,TGTGCCAGCAGTTTCCGTCCGCCGGGAGCTTTCTTT,CASSFRPPGAFF